These T cell receptor beta chains were read from a single sample in a study of response to subunit inactivated influenza vaccine. A single record per CDR3 protein comes from TCRdb applying MiXCR to the RT-PCR reads. The sample contains more than 600,000 distinct CDR3 sequences, approximately 17% of which appear only once. The input for sequencing was PBMCs from blood, taken 4 to 6 days after vaccination. Receptors originate from a man over 45 who received an inactivated influenza vaccine. CDR3s include the opening cysteine and the closing phenylalanine or tryptophan. The D gene is left open where the match is weak. Not every row has a clone size; where given, it reads once, few, many or a size class.

abundance: few; d_gene: TRBD2; len: 16; v_gene: TRBV4-3; j_gene: TRBJ2-3; CDR3nt: TGCGCCAGCAGCCCCACCGGGACTAGCGGGATCGATACGCAGTATTTT; CDR3aa: CASSPTGTSGIDTQYF
abundance: -; d_gene: TRBD1; len: 16; v_gene: TRBV20-1; j_gene: TRBJ1-3; CDR3nt: TGCAGTGCTAGAGACCACAGGGGGCTATGGGGAAACACCATATATTTT; CDR3aa: CSARDHRGLWGNTIYF
abundance: few; d_gene: -; len: 17; v_gene: TRBV10-3; j_gene: TRBJ2-1; CDR3nt: TGTGCCATCAGTGAGTCTCTTAGCGGGGTCAGGGGGGATGAGCAGTTCTTC; CDR3aa: CAISESLSGVRGDEQFF
abundance: many; d_gene: TRBD1; len: 12; v_gene: TRBV29-1; j_gene: TRBJ2-5; CDR3nt: TGCAGCACCAGACAGGGGGCGCAGACCCAGTACTTC; CDR3aa: CSTRQGAQTQYF
abundance: -; d_gene: TRBD2; len: 16; v_gene: TRBV24-1; j_gene: TRBJ2-5; CDR3nt: TGTGCCACCAGTGACTCTCGGACTAGAATTGGGGAGACCCAGTACTTC; CDR3aa: CATSDSRTRIGETQYF
abundance: few; d_gene: TRBD1; len: 13; v_gene: TRBV6-2/TRBV6-3; j_gene: TRBJ2-7; CDR3nt: TGTGCCAGCAGTACAGACAGGGCAGGCGAGCAGTACTTC; CDR3aa: CASSTDRAGEQYF
abundance: many; d_gene: -; len: 15; v_gene: TRBV12-3/TRBV12-4; j_gene: TRBJ2-1; CDR3nt: TGTGCCAGCAGAATGAGGTCCGCGTATTACAATGAGCAGTTCTTC; CDR3aa: CASRMRSAYYNEQFF
abundance: -; d_gene: -; len: 13; v_gene: TRBV12-3/TRBV12-4; j_gene: TRBJ2-7; CDR3nt: TGTGCCAGCAGTTTATTTGGGTCTGGCGAGCAGTACTTC; CDR3aa: CASSLFGSGEQYF
abundance: -; d_gene: TRBD1; len: 14; v_gene: TRBV20-1; j_gene: TRBJ2-2; CDR3nt: TGCAGTGCTACCGGGACAGGGGCCACCGGGGAGCTGTTTTTT; CDR3aa: CSATGTGATGELFF
abundance: few; d_gene: -; len: 15; v_gene: TRBV5-1; j_gene: TRBJ2-1; CDR3nt: TGCGCCAGCAGCCTTGAGAATCAGGGGTATGGTGAGCAGTTCTTC; CDR3aa: CASSLENQGYGEQFF
abundance: many; d_gene: -; len: 16; v_gene: TRBV5-1; j_gene: TRBJ2-6; CDR3nt: TGCGCCAGCAGCAGAGACCAGGGCCCTGGGGCCAACGTCCTGACTTTC; CDR3aa: CASSRDQGPGANVLTF
abundance: -; d_gene: -; len: 13; v_gene: TRBV6-1; j_gene: TRBJ1-2; CDR3nt: TGTGCCAGCAGTGAAGCTGATAGCTATGGCTACACCTTC; CDR3aa: CASSEADSYGYTF